The clone carrying this T cell receptor beta chain showed up many times. What it binds is not known. Indicated time point: newly diagnosed GD, antithyroid drugs for less than 3 months. RNA isolated from PBMCs was used to make the TCR library. Arm-PCR of CDR3 regions and iRepertoire HTBI primers were the basis on which TCR beta libraries were built. TCRdb analysed the multiplex PCR reads with MiXCR anew, one entry per CDR3 protein. The profile covers some 600,000 distinct CDR3 sequences, with 15% to 20% appearing a single time and about 11% taken by the ten largest. The record originates from a study of regulatory T cells in long-lasting Graves disease. Study-level results: Persistent Graves' cases showed lower TCR diversity than newly diagnosed cases. New patients shared 970 or so public clonotypes, and persistent patients shared more, with around 2,600.

This CDR3 is built from 14 residues. The V end was cut by 6 bases, the J end by 5 bases, with 17 bases between. These records were also assigned to another study, of T cells in Graves' hyperthyroidism and ophthalmopathy. That paper adds: Clinical symptoms, serum thyroxine and TRAb, thyroid ultrasound and orbital computed tomography together formed the diagnostic basis.

The chain has TRBV12-3 or TRBV12-4 and TRBJ2-7; possible D gene TRBD1, 6 bases. This clonotype was sampled from a man between 18 and 35 years old with Graves disease. The sample consisted of peripheral blood mononuclear cells (PBMCs), taken at new diagnosis, from a patient treated with antithyroid drugs. Written as DNA, the CDR3 is TGTGCCAGCAGCCTTGGACAGCAAGGGGACGAGCAGTACTTC. It codes for CASSLGQQGDEQYF.